A selection of T cell receptor beta chains follows, all from one sample in a study of blood T cell repertoires in COVID-19. Measured with immunoSEQ multiplex PCR; TCRdb has only the in-frame clones, and not every one. This sample carries 150,000 or so clones, approximately 91% of them seen once, and the ten largest clones take roughly 2.3%. Source material: peripheral blood. These receptor sequences come from a man aged 18 to 30 with acute or convalescent COVID-19. The CDR3 runs from the conserved cysteine through the conserved F or W. D genes are given only for firm matches. Clone size, where shown, is once, few, many, or a class for clones that have expanded.

TRBJ1-3	.	TRBV7-9	.	TGTGCCAGCAGCCCGGGACACCCGGCCGTCACCATATATTTT	CASSPGHPAVTIYF
TRBJ1-2	few	TRBV18	TRBD1	TGTGCCAGCTCAGCGACAGGGAATACCGCTAACTATGGCTACACCTTC	CASSATGNTANYGYTF
TRBJ1-4	.	TRBV6-5	.	TGTGCCAGCAGTACATCAACTAATGAAAAACTGTTTTTT	CASSTSTNEKLFF
TRBJ1-2	.	TRBV2	.	TGTGCCAGCAGTGAAGTGTCAATCGGCTATGGCTACACCTTC	CASSEVSIGYGYTF
TRBJ2-2	.	TRBV7-6	.	TGTGCCAGCAGCTTAGTACTGAACACCGGGGAGCTGTTTTTT	CASSLVLNTGELFF
TRBJ1-5	.	TRBV21-1	.	TGTGCCAGCAGCAAAGCGGTTGAGGGACAGGTAAATCAGCCCCAGCATTTT	CASSKAVEGQVNQPQHF
TRBJ1-1	.	TRBV5-6	.	TGTGCCAGCAGCTTAGGGGGATTTAGGGGGACTGAAGCTTTCTTT	CASSLGGFRGTEAFF
TRBJ2-3	.	TRBV5-6	TRBD2	TGTGCCAGCAGCACGGGACTACCCACAGATACGCAGTATTTT	CASSTGLPTDTQYF
TRBJ1-2	.	TRBV27	.	TGTGCCAGCAGAAGGACAAAAAACTATGGCTACACCTTC	CASRRTKNYGYTF
TRBJ1-3	.	TRBV7-6	.	TGTGCCAGCAGCTTAGCGAGGGGAAACACCATATATTTT	CASSLARGNTIYF
TRBJ1-1	once	TRBV5-1	.	TGCGCCAGCAGCTTGGTGCAGGGGACGAACACTGAAGCTTTCTTT	CASSLVQGTNTEAFF
TRBJ1-1	.	TRBV18	TRBD1	TGTGCCAGCTCACCCGGGACAGGGGGCTTCTTAGGGAACACTGAAGCTTTCTTT	CASSPGTGGFLGNTEAFF
TRBJ2-7	.	TRBV30	.	TGTGCCTGGAGCACTTCCGGGACTCGGTACGAGCAGTACTTC	CAWSTSGTRYEQYF
TRBJ2-7	.	TRBV9	TRBD2	TGTGCCAGCAGCGTAGGGACTAGCGGGAGGGCTGAGCAGTACTTC	CASSVGTSGRAEQYF
TRBJ2-7	.	TRBV21-1	.	TGTGCCGCATGGGGGCAGGGGGAGCAGTACTTC	CAAWGQGEQYF
TRBJ2-3	.	TRBV7-9	TRBD2	TGTGCCAGCAGCACCGGGACTAGAACAGATACGCAGTATTTT	CASSTGTRTDTQYF
TRBJ2-1	.	TRBV6-1	TRBD2	TGTGCCAGCAGTGAAAGGGACTACAGGCCCTACAATGAGCAGTTCTTC	CASSERDYRPYNEQFF
TRBJ1-1	.	TRBV5-1	.	TGCGCCAGCAGCACCAGACAGGATCTACTTTCCTGGGGAAACACTGAAGCTTTCTTT	CASSTRQDLLSWGNTEAFF
TRBJ1-2	.	TRBV3-1/TRBV3-2	TRBD1	TGTGCCAGCAGCCAAGCCCGGACAGGAGGCTACACCTTC	CASSQARTGGYTF
TRBJ1-2	.	TRBV4-1	.	TGCGCCAGCAGCCACGACAGAGAATCTAACTATGGCTACACCTTC	CASSHDRESNYGYTF
TRBJ2-1	.	TRBV2	TRBD2	TGTGCCAGCAGTAGCGGGACTACCCACAATGAGCAGTTCTTC	CASSSGTTHNEQFF
TRBJ1-1	.	TRBV9	.	TGTGCCAGCAGCGTAGATCAGGGGCCCACTGAAGCTTTCTTT	CASSVDQGPTEAFF
TRBJ1-3	.	TRBV27	.	TGTGCCAGCAGTCCGGAGGCCTCTGGAAACACCATATATTTT	CASSPEASGNTIYF
TRBJ1-1	.	TRBV19	TRBD1	TGTGCCAGTAGTATCGAGGGGGCCCGTGGCACTGAAGCTTTCTTT	CASSIEGARGTEAFF
TRBJ2-3	.	TRBV7-7	TRBD2	TGTGCCAGCAGCTCCGCTAGCGGGGGCACAGATACGCAGTATTTT	CASSSASGGTDTQYF
TRBJ2-4	.	TRBV9	.	TGTGCCAGCAGCGTAGGGGTGGGAGAGAACATTCAGTACTTC	CASSVGVGENIQYF
TRBJ1-2	.	TRBV6-5	.	TGTGCCAGCAGTTACGGACGTCCAGGAGGAGGCTATGGCTACACCTTC	CASSYGRPGGGYGYTF
TRBJ1-1	.	TRBV2	.	TGTGCCAGCAGTGAAGAGGGGAAGGACACTGAAGCTTTCTTT	CASSEEGKDTEAFF
TRBJ1-1	.	TRBV28	.	TGTGCCAGCAGTTTTAATCTTCGGGGGACTGAAGCTTTCTTT	CASSFNLRGTEAFF
TRBJ1-5	.	TRBV5-1	TRBD1	TGCGCCAGCAGCTTGGATACAGGGGATAATCAGCCCCAGCATTTT	CASSLDTGDNQPQHF
TRBJ2-7	.	TRBV14	TRBD1	TGTGCCAGCAGCCAAGTAGGAGGGACAGGGCGCTACGAGCAGTACTTC	CASSQVGGTGRYEQYF
TRBJ2-1	.	TRBV5-4	.	TGTGCCAGCACCCAGGGGCACAATGAGCAGTTCTTC	CASTQGHNEQFF
TRBJ1-1	.	TRBV11-2	.	TGTGCCAGCAGCCGAACCGTTGAGATTGAAGCTTTCTTT	CASSRTVEIEAFF
TRBJ2-2	.	TRBV19	TRBD1	TGTGCCAGTAGTCTCCGCGGGACAGGGGACACCGGGGAGCTGTTTTTT	CASSLRGTGDTGELFF
TRBJ2-2	.	TRBV11-2	TRBD2	TGTGCCAGCAGCCCGCGGTACAGCGGGGCGAACACCGGGGAGCTGTTTTTT	CASSPRYSGANTGELFF
TRBJ2-3	.	TRBV5-4	.	TGTGCCAGCAGCTCCTATAGCGGTCCCATACGAGTCGATACGCAGTATTTT	CASSSYSGPIRVDTQYF
TRBJ1-2	.	TRBV19	TRBD1	TGTGCCAGTAGTATATCCACGGGACAGGGATCGGATGGCTACACCTTC	CASSISTGQGSDGYTF
TRBJ2-7	.	TRBV19	TRBD1	TGTGCCAGTAGTTCCCGGACAGGTTCCTACGAGCAGTACTTC	CASSSRTGSYEQYF
TRBJ2-1	.	TRBV7-9	TRBD2	TGTGCCAGCAGCCACGAAGAGACTAGCGGGTCGTTCGAACAGTTCTTC	CASSHEETSGSFEQFF
TRBJ2-7	.	TRBV2	.	TGTGCCGTACAGGGTCACCAAAACGAGCAGTACTTC	CAVQGHQNEQYF
TRBJ1-1	many	TRBV21-1	.	TGTGCCAGCAGCACTCACACCCTGAAGGCTTTCTTT	CASSTHTLKAFF
TRBJ2-1	.	TRBV19	TRBD2	TGTGCCAGTCATCTAGCGGGAGAAGGCGGTGAGCAGTTCTTC	CASHLAGEGGEQFF
TRBJ1-1	.	TRBV6-1	.	TGTGCCAGCAGTGAGCAAGCAGGGGACACTGAAGCTTTCTTT	CASSEQAGDTEAFF
TRBJ1-2	.	TRBV9	.	TGTGCCAGCAGCGCGACACCTACAGCTGGCTACACCTTC	CASSATPTAGYTF
TRBJ2-1	.	TRBV11-2	.	TGTGCCAGCAGCTTATTCAGTAGTTCCAGCAGGACCTACAATGAGCAGTTCTTC	CASSLFSSSSRTYNEQFF
TRBJ2-1	.	TRBV7-8	TRBD2	TGTGCCAGCAGCTTACCTAGGAGACTAGCGGGGTTACACAATGAGCAGTTCTTC	CASSLPRRLAGLHNEQFF
TRBJ2-6	.	TRBV7-6	TRBD2	TGTGCCAGCAGCTTAGTAAGCGGGGGGGCTCCCAACGTCCTGACTTTC	CASSLVSGGAPNVLTF
TRBJ1-2	.	TRBV7-9	.	TGTGCCAGCAGCTTAGTCCGGGCAGGGGTGGGCCATGGCTACACCTTC	CASSLVRAGVGHGYTF
TRBJ2-2	.	TRBV9	TRBD2	TGTGCCAGCAGCGTAGTAGCGGGGGGGCCTGGCACCGGGGAGCTGTTTTTT	CASSVVAGGPGTGELFF
TRBJ2-1	few	TRBV7-9	TRBD2	TGTGCCAGCAGCTTTCTTAAGGGACTAGCCACCTTCTACAATGAGCAGTTCTTC	CASSFLKGLATFYNEQFF
TRBJ2-3	.	TRBV19	TRBD2	TGTGCCAGTAGTACGGGACTAGCGACGAGCACAGATACGCAGTATTTT	CASSTGLATSTDTQYF
TRBJ1-6	few	TRBV11-2	.	TGTGCCAGCAGCCCTGCCAGGGATAATTCACCCCTCCACTTT	CASSPARDNSPLHF
TRBJ1-4	.	TRBV7-9	.	TGTGCCAGCAGCTTACTCACAGGGTTCGCTAATGAAAAACTGTTTTTT	CASSLLTGFANEKLFF
TRBJ2-7	.	TRBV13	.	TGTGCCAGCAGTCTGTCTTCCTCCTACGAGCAGTACTTC	CASSLSSSYEQYF
TRBJ1-3	.	TRBV6-2/TRBV6-3	TRBD1	TGTGCCAGCAGTCCGGACAGGGTGGGCGGAAACACCATATATTTT	CASSPDRVGGNTIYF
TRBJ2-3	.	TRBV25-1	TRBD2	TGTGCCAGCAGTGAAGCGAAGCGGGAGTTCTCAGATACGCAGTATTTT	CASSEAKREFSDTQYF
TRBJ1-3	.	TRBV5-4	.	TGTGCCAGCAGCTTGATCGGGGGACACACCATATATTTT	CASSLIGGHTIYF